The present entry profiles one TCR beta chain with its context. This specimen comes from a study of blood T cell repertoires in COVID-19. About the research overall: From the United States, Italy and Spain came samples of acute and convalescent COVID-19.

In the original workflow: Reference gene primer amplification gave estimated nucleated cell counts. Repertoires were generated with immunoSEQ multiplex PCR, while TCRdb's copy carries only in-frame clones and drops some. V and J calls and clone size are given by that table; D and trimming were obtained from the DNA. The profile shows roughly 230,000 clones, about 80% of them singletons. The V segment lost 4 bases and the J segment 8 bases; nucleotides outside the gene matches: 11. This CDR3 is built from 14 residues. Germline values: CDR1 SGHRS, CDR2 YFSETQ. Sequenced: peripheral blood. The clonotype comes from a man between 45 and 60 years old with active or convalescent COVID-19. The V gene is TRBV5-1, the J gene TRBJ1-2; 7 bases match TRBD1. For the CDR3, the DNA is TGCGCCAGCAGCCTTAATCAGGGGGTTAGCGGCTACACCTTC. Translating it yields CASSLNQGVSGYTF.